Listed below are T cell receptor beta chains from one sample, sequenced in a study of cytomegalovirus exposure and HLA in healthy donors. The data were produced by immunoSEQ multiplex PCR, yet TCRdb's version contains in-frame clones alone and is incomplete. In the table there are about 110,000 clones, 9.5% to 15% of which are singletons. The sequenced sample was PBMCs. These receptors all stem from a man aged 35 to 55 in good health and CMV-seropositive. The CDR3 runs from the conserved cysteine through the conserved F or W. A D gene is named only where the DNA matches it firmly. Only part of the rows carry a size: once, few, many, or a class if the clone is expanded.

v_gene	abundance	d_gene	j_gene	CDR3aa	CDR3nt
TRBV9	-	-	TRBJ1-5	CASSVGGNSNQPQNF	TGTGCCAGCAGCGTGGGAGGGAATAGCAATCAGCCCCAGAATTTT
TRBV11-2	few	-	TRBJ2-7	CASSFERGTEQYF	TGTGCCAGCAGCTTTGAACGGGGGACTGAGCAGTACTTC
TRBV2	-	TRBD2	TRBJ2-1	CASTPLAANEQFF	TGTGCCAGCACCCCCCTAGCGGCGAATGAGCAGTTCTTC
TRBV6-6	few	TRBD1	TRBJ1-1	CASSQGGAGPEAFF	TGTGCCAGCAGTCAAGGGGGCGCGGGCCCTGAAGCTTTCTTT
TRBV19	-	TRBD1	TRBJ1-1	CASSMIRTGENTEAFF	TGTGCCAGTAGTATGATCCGGACAGGGGAGAACACTGAAGCTTTCTTT
TRBV30	few	-	TRBJ2-4	CAWSVGDFQYF	TGTGCCTGGAGTGTAGGGGATTTTCAGTACTTC
TRBV6-5	few	-	TRBJ1-2	CATLGVVDGYTF	TGTGCCACCCTCGGGGTCGTTGATGGCTACACCTTC
TRBV18	-	-	TRBJ2-6	CASSLRTGDSGANVLTF	TGTGCCAGCTCACTACGAACAGGAGACTCTGGGGCCAACGTCCTGACTTTC
TRBV5-1	few	-	TRBJ1-1	CASSLHDGGNTEAFF	TGCGCCAGCAGCTTGCATGACGGGGGGAACACTGAAGCTTTCTTT
TRBV7-3	few	TRBD1	TRBJ1-1	CASSPGDRNTEAFF	TGTGCCAGCAGCCCGGGGGACAGGAACACTGAAGCTTTCTTT
TRBV19	-	TRBD2	TRBJ2-5	CASSVGRGAFGETQYF	TGTGCCAGTAGTGTGGGGCGGGGGGCTTTTGGAGAGACCCAGTACTTC
TRBV15	-	-	TRBJ2-1	CATSRDRAGNNEQFF	TGTGCCACCAGCAGAGATCGCGCAGGTAACAATGAGCAGTTCTTC
TRBV29-1	few	-	TRBJ1-1	CSVVEGLNTEAFF	TGCAGCGTTGTGGAGGGGTTGAACACTGAAGCTTTCTTT
TRBV30	few	-	TRBJ1-2	CAWGDAFNYGYTF	TGTGCCTGGGGAGATGCCTTCAACTATGGCTACACCTTC
TRBV27	few	-	TRBJ1-1	CASSSARETEAFF	TGTGCCAGCAGTTCGGCCCGGGAGACTGAAGCTTTCTTT
TRBV7-2	few	-	TRBJ2-7	CASSRTVRYEQYF	TGTGCCAGCAGCCGGACAGTAAGATACGAGCAGTACTTC
TRBV18	few	TRBD1	TRBJ2-4	CASSPPRTGDLAKNIQYF	TGTGCCAGCTCACCACCGAGGACAGGGGACCTAGCCAAAAACATTCAGTACTTC
TRBV7-2	-	-	TRBJ2-5	CASSLASGRETQYF	TGTGCCAGCAGCTTAGCAAGCGGTCGGGAGACCCAGTACTTC
TRBV6-5	few	TRBD1	TRBJ1-4	CASRQTGMASEKLFF	TGTGCCAGCAGACAGACAGGGATGGCTAGTGAAAAACTGTTTTTT
TRBV6-5	-	-	TRBJ1-1	CASRDSTEAFF	TGTGCCAGCAGAGACAGCACTGAAGCTTTCTTT
TRBV9	-	TRBD1	TRBJ1-1	CASSPRDSYTEAFF	TGTGCCAGCAGCCCCCGGGACAGCTACACTGAAGCTTTCTTT
TRBV30	-	TRBD1	TRBJ2-7	CASGTGSSYEQYF	TGTGCCTCCGGGACAGGGAGCTCCTACGAGCAGTACTTC
TRBV27	-	-	TRBJ2-2	CASSRSRQNTGELFF	TGTGCCAGCAGTCGAAGCCGACAGAACACCGGGGAGCTGTTTTTT
TRBV18	-	TRBD1	TRBJ2-7	CASSPPDRGEQYF	TGTGCCAGCTCACCACCCGACAGGGGCGAGCAGTACTTC
TRBV15	-	TRBD2	TRBJ2-1	CATSRERGLESVTDEQFF	TGTGCCACCAGCAGAGAAAGGGGACTAGAATCAGTAACGGATGAGCAGTTCTTC
TRBV5-4	-	-	TRBJ2-1	CASSFGGKISYNEQFF	TGTGCCAGCAGCTTTGGGGGGAAAATTTCGTACAATGAGCAGTTCTTC
TRBV6-1	-	TRBD2	TRBJ2-7	CASSETVGGRAGSYEQYF	TGTGCCAGCAGTGAAACGGTGGGCGGGAGGGCGGGATCCTACGAGCAGTACTTC
TRBV10-1	many	-	TRBJ2-1	CASSQGNNEQFF	TGCGCCAGCAGCCAGGGAAACAATGAGCAGTTCTTC
TRBV28	few	-	TRBJ1-1	CASSPNGGYAFF	TGTGCCAGCAGCCCAAATGGCGGCTACGCTTTCTTT
TRBV5-1	few	TRBD2	TRBJ2-7	CASSLALAGVDEQYF	TGCGCCAGCAGCTTGGCACTAGCGGGAGTGGACGAGCAGTACTTC
TRBV29-1	-	-	TRBJ2-7	CSVGNNDYEQYF	TGCAGCGTTGGAAACAATGACTACGAGCAGTACTTC
TRBV10-3	-	TRBD2	TRBJ2-3	CAISEPPTGTRGRTDTQYF	TGTGCCATCAGTGAGCCCCCGACCGGGACTAGAGGTAGAACAGATACGCAGTATTTT
TRBV7-9	few	-	TRBJ2-3	CASSTRGDLTDTQYF	TGTGCCAGCAGCACCAGGGGGGATTTGACAGATACGCAGTATTTT
TRBV5-4	few	-	TRBJ1-3	CASSLAGAYGTGNTIYF	TGTGCCAGCAGCTTGGCCGGTGCTTACGGGACTGGAAACACCATATATTTT
TRBV29-1	-	-	TRBJ2-3	CSVDEGRSDTQYF	TGCAGCGTTGACGAGGGAAGGTCAGATACGCAGTATTTT
TRBV7-2	few	-	TRBJ2-6	CASSLEDWANVLTF	TGTGCCAGCAGCTTAGAGGACTGGGCCAACGTCCTGACTTTC
TRBV7-9	-	-	TRBJ2-6	CASSLDLTSSGANVLTF	TGTGCCAGCAGCTTAGATTTAACTAGCTCTGGGGCCAACGTCCTGACTTTC
TRBV27	few	TRBD1	TRBJ1-5	CASSMQGADQPQHF	TGTGCCAGCAGTATGCAGGGGGCCGATCAGCCCCAGCATTTT
TRBV9	-	-	TRBJ2-1	CASSSGNEQFF	TGTGCCAGCAGCTCCGGGAATGAGCAGTTCTTC
TRBV18	-	-	TRBJ1-5	CASSPEVDQPQHF	TGTGCCAGCTCACCGGAGGTTGATCAGCCCCAGCATTTT
TRBV4-2	-	TRBD2	TRBJ2-3	CASSPGLAGVGTDTQYF	TGTGCCAGCAGCCCGGGACTAGCGGGGGTGGGCACAGATACGCAGTATTTT
TRBV6-5	-	TRBD1	TRBJ1-2	CASSEATGVGYTF	TGTGCCAGCAGTGAGGCAACAGGGGTTGGCTACACCTTC
TRBV10-1	-	-	TRBJ2-1	CASSPRDPGYNEQFF	TGCGCCAGCTCTCCGCGGGATCCAGGGTACAATGAGCAGTTCTTC
TRBV28	-	-	TRBJ1-2	CASSFTNYGYTF	TGTGCCAGCAGTTTCACTAACTATGGCTACACCTTC
TRBV6-1	-	-	TRBJ1-1	CASSEEIAVTEAFF	TGTGCCAGCAGTGAAGAAATAGCGGTCACTGAAGCTTTCTTT
TRBV5-1	-	-	TRBJ1-2	CASNGQIVGYGYTF	TGCGCCAGCAATGGACAGATAGTAGGCTATGGCTACACCTTC